The clone carrying this T cell receptor beta chain was recorded at least ten times. The source of the sample is a study of identical twins. CDR1 and CDR2 from the germline V gene are KGHSH and LQKENI. The length of the CDR3 is 15 residues. The J segment lost 4 bases and the V segment lost 1 base, leaving 3 bases of the junction unmatched. MiXCR was run by TCRdb on the 5' RACE reads, yielding one entry per CDR3 protein. The sample has nearly 250,000 distinct CDR3 sequences; about 7% are singletons. This sample was also put to use in a study of yellow fever vaccine responses in identical twins.

This receptor was taken from a woman under 30 in good health. The sample consisted of memory (CD45RO+) T cells sorted from blood. J is TRBJ1-1 and V is TRBV18; 10 positions agree with TRBD1. The CDR3 reads CASSPRTGGPTEAFF. The DNA for the CDR3 is TGTGCCAGCTCACCACGGACAGGGGGACCCACTGAAGCTTTCTTT.